This T cell receptor (beta chain) was found in a study of T cell responses to AZD1222 COVID-19 vaccine. Study-level findings and limits: Targets within unmutated variant regions were reportedly found for nearly half of spike-specific TCRs. The donor group comprised mostly white British people and more females; the analysis possibly underestimated clonal diversity.

V lost 5 bases, J lost 4 bases, and 17 bases lay in between. The CDR3 covers 15 residues. Germline V gives CDR1 SNHLY, CDR2 FYNNEI. As concerns this clone: The antigen is unknown.

Measured with immunoSEQ multiplex PCR; TCRdb has only the in-frame clones, and not every one. The sample has roughly 120,000 clones; 90% to 95% are singletons. Material: peripheral blood, obtained on day 0 of AZD1222 vaccination. The receptor comes from an adult in good health. V gene TRBV2 combines with J gene TRBJ1-1; D not certain. The CDR3 coding sequence is TGTGCCAGCAGTCGTATATCTGGACTGAGCACTGAAGCTTTCTTT. Translated, it gives CASSRISGLSTEAFF.